This T cell receptor (beta chain) came from a study of response to subunit inactivated influenza vaccine. Study-level results: With each seasonal influenza vaccination, the authors suggested, few new T cells are recruited.

TCRdb re-called the RT-PCR reads with MiXCR, one entry per CDR3 protein. This sample has 450,000 to 600,000 distinct CDR3 sequences, with 15% to 20% found just once. This clonotype was found a few times. Its specificity is unknown. The germline CDR1 and CDR2 sequences are WSHSY and SAAADI. This CDR3 contains 15 residues. V trimming: 10 bases; J trimming: 2 bases; junction bases outside the gene matches: 10. The clonotype comes from a man aged 50 to 75 who received an inactivated influenza vaccine. V is TRBV10-2 and J is TRBJ2-3; 9 bases are shared with TRBD1. The sequencing used CD4+ T cells sorted from PBMCs, collected 23 months after vaccination. The CDR3 loop is CATQDRGLPTDTQYF. For the CDR3, the DNA is TGCGCCACCCAGGACAGGGGCCTCCCCACAGATACGCAGTATTTT.